The clone carrying this TCR beta chain was seen a few times. The data are from a study of T cells in Graves' hyperthyroidism and ophthalmopathy. It was RNA transcripts that yielded the amplified TCR beta CDR3 regions. A set of HTBI primers served as the primers for a first-round RT-PCR of the TCR CDR3. TCRdb ran MiXCR on the multiplex PCR reads and lists one entry per CDR3 protein. The data contain around 290,000 distinct CDR3 sequences, about an eighth of them singletons. The CDR3 has 14 residues. Germline CDR1 is SGHDT and CDR2 is YYEEEE. J was trimmed by 3 bases and V by 4 bases; bases with no gene match: 2. First hyperthyroidism diagnosis is when the blood sample was obtained, before any ophthalmopathy symptoms.

The TCR originated in a woman under 40 with Graves' hyperthyroidism that later progressed to Graves' ophthalmopathy. The specimen sequenced was blood. The V gene is TRBV5-6, the J gene TRBJ2-1, with TRBD1 matching 9 bases. The CDR3 DNA follows: TGTGCCAGCAGCCCGACAGGGGGCTACAATGAGCAGTTCTTC. Translated, it gives CASSPTGGYNEQFF.